These 17 T cell receptor beta chains came from one sample sequenced in a study of memory CD4+ T cells and cytomegalovirus serostatus. Single viable CD3+CD4+CD8-CD45RO+ cells were sorted as the memory CD4+ T cells. Only in-frame clones appear in the TCRdb table, and some are missing; sequencing was by immunoSEQ multiplex PCR. The data contain tens of thousands of clones, around 78% of them seen just once; the ten biggest clones take up under 1%. The sample consisted of memory CD4+ T cells from blood. The receptors originated from an adult in good health and CMV-seronegative.

The V gene is TRBV6-5, the J gene TRBJ2-7; D remains ambiguous. V was trimmed by 6 bases and J by 3 bases, leaving 6 bases between them. Germline CDR1 reads MNHEY; CDR2 reads SVGAGI. The CDR3 spans 11 residues. The CDR3 sequence is CASSNLYEQYF. In nucleotides, the CDR3 is TGTGCCAGCAGCAACCTCTACGAGCAGTACTTC.

The chain carries TRBV5-1 and TRBJ1-2, with D tentatively TRBD1 (5 bases). V was clipped by 4 bases and J by 4 bases, with 17 bases between them. The CDR3 consists of 15 residues. The V gene's germline CDR1 is SGHRS and CDR2 YFSETQ. As DNA, the CDR3 is TGCGCCAGCAGCCCAGGAGGACCGGGGGGCTATGGCTACACCTTC. Amino acids: CASSPGGPGGYGYTF.

The V and J genes are TRBV4-2 and TRBJ1-3; D possibly corresponds to TRBD1 (5 bases). With 0 bases removed from V and 0 bases from J, the gap between germline ends came to 12 bases. CDR1 LGHNA and CDR2 YNFKEQ come from the germline V gene. CDR3 length: 17 residues. Here the CDR3 reads CASSQDTGVGSGNTIYF. The CDR3, as DNA: TGTGCCAGCAGCCAAGATACGGGGGTCGGCTCTGGAAACACCATATATTTT.

The V call is TRBV4-1, the J call TRBJ1-4; D not certain. CDR3 length: 12 residues. Trimming took off 0 bases at V and 6 bases at J, with 2 bases between the two ends. Germline CDR1 and CDR2: MGHRA and YSYEKL. The CDR3 loop reads CASSQEDEKLFF. CDR3 bases: TGCGCCAGCAGCCAAGAAGATGAAAAACTGTTTTTT.

The rearrangement uses TRBV12-5 and TRBJ1-2; the D is unclear. The CDR3 is 14 amino acids. CDR1 and CDR2 (germline): LGHNT, FRNRAP. Between the trimmed V and J ends, which lost 3 bases and 2 bases, there was a span of 10 bases. The CDR3 loop reads CASGFGSQNYGYTF. CDR3 bases: TGTGCTAGTGGTTTCGGCAGCCAGAACTATGGCTACACCTTC.

The chain has TRBV10-1 and TRBJ2-7, with D possibly matching TRBD2 (5 bases). V lost 2 bases to trimming and J lost 3 bases, with 20 bases between them. The CDR3 covers 17 residues. Per the germline V gene, CDR1 is WNHNN and CDR2 is SYGVQD (reference sequence). The CDR3 nucleotides are TGCGCCAGCAGTGAGGAGGAAGTCCGGGATCGGGGCTACGAGCAGTACTTC. It is translated as CASSEEEVRDRGYEQYF.

The chain carries TRBV5-1 and TRBJ1-4; no definite D call. Germline values: CDR1 SGHRS, CDR2 YFSETQ. The CDR3 spans 15 residues. V was cut by 3 bases and J by 3 bases, with 12 bases left in between. The DNA for the CDR3 is TGCGCCAGCAGCTCGGGTGCCAAAGCTAATGAAAAACTGTTTTTT. This sequence encodes CASSSGAKANEKLFF.

The chain is built from TRBV6-6 and TRBJ2-7; tentatively, D is TRBD1 (6 bases). CDR1 and CDR2 from the germline V gene are MNHNY and SVGAGI (reference sequence). CDR3 length: 13 amino acids. The germline V and J ends were trimmed by 5 bases and 4 bases, with 12 bases remaining between them. The CDR3 protein is CASSDRTVYEQYF. The CDR3 bases are TGTGCCAGCAGTGACAGGACGGTGTACGAGCAGTACTTC.

In this sample, this clone turned up a few times. The V gene is TRBV27, the J gene TRBJ1-6; 8 bases align to TRBD1. J lost 6 bases, V lost 3 bases, and 10 bases had no gene match. This CDR3 region has 17 residues. Germline V CDR1 and CDR2: MNHEY, SMNVEV (reference sequence). The CDR3 DNA sequence: TGTGCCAGCAGTTTCCATGCAGGGGGCGCGGGTAATTCACCCCTCCACTTT. It encodes CASSFHAGGAGNSPLHF.

This sequence joins TRBV19 and TRBJ1-3; TRBD1 aligns across 7 bases. This CDR3 has 15 residues. Germline trimming cut 9 bases from V and 0 bases from J; bases unmatched to any gene: 8. CDR1 and CDR2 (germline): LNHDA, SQIVND (reference sequence). Here the CDR3 DNA reads TGTGCCAGCGGACAGGAACAATACTCTGGAAACACCATATATTTT. This sequence encodes CASGQEQYSGNTIYF.

The chain uses TRBV5-1 and TRBJ1-5; 7 bases align to TRBD1. The V gene's germline CDR1 is SGHRS and CDR2 YFSETQ. The CDR3 loop spans 15 amino acids. Trimming removed 0 bases from V and 6 bases from J; junction bases left unmatched: 6. The CDR3 sequence is CASSLAGGKTQPQHF. CDR3 in DNA: TGCGCCAGCAGCTTGGCAGGGGGAAAAACTCAGCCCCAGCATTTT. Based on the CDR3 plus reference TRBV5-1 and TRBJ1-5, the full variable domain is KAGVTQTPRYLIKTRGQQVTLSCSPISGHRSVSWYQQTPGQGLQFLFEYFSETQRNKGNFPGRFSGRQFSNSRSEMNVSTLELGDSALYLCASSLAGGKTQPQHFGDGTRLSIL.

This clone was detected once. This chain uses TRBV4-3 with TRBJ1-2; 8 bases are shared with TRBD1. With 0 bases clipped from V and 8 bases from J, the junction kept 14 bases outside the gene matches. This CDR3 region has 17 residues. Germline CDR1 LGHNA, CDR2 YSLEER. The CDR3 bases are TGCGCCAGCAGCCAAGATTGGGGCCAGGGGGCCCTTGCAGGCTACACCTTC. It yields the protein CASSQDWGQGALAGYTF.

This sequence joins TRBV6-6 and TRBJ1-2, with D uncertain. This CDR3 contains 14 residues. Germline assignment: CDR1 MNHNY and CDR2 SVGAGI (reference sequence). Trimming shortened V by 3 bases and J by 4 bases, and 12 bases separated the two germline ends. The CDR3 reads CASSYRKGSYGYTF. CDR3 DNA sequence: TGTGCCAGCAGTTATAGGAAAGGGTCCTATGGCTACACCTTC.

A single count supports this clone. The rearrangement links TRBV6-6 to TRBJ1-2, with 8 bases matching TRBD1. Per germline, CDR1 MNHNY and CDR2 SVGAGI (reference sequence). The V gene end was trimmed by 5 bases and the J gene end by 1 base; junction bases not matched to a gene: 0. CDR3 length: 13 residues. The CDR3 bases are TGTGCCAGCAGTGACAGGGGTAACTATGGCTACACCTTC. Translation gives CASSDRGNYGYTF.

This chain joins TRBV6-5 and TRBJ1-2; D is undetermined. Germline V CDR1 and CDR2: MNHEY, SVGAGI. This CDR3 region has 13 residues. The V gene lost 6 bases and the J gene lost 4 bases, with 12 bases spanning the gap. Written as DNA, the CDR3 is TGTGCCAGCAGCCCGGATCCTGTCTATGGCTACACCTTC. Its protein product is CASSPDPVYGYTF.

The chain recombines TRBV28 with TRBJ2-7; D gene ambiguous. In germline, CDR1 is MDHEN, CDR2 SYDVKM. The CDR3 loop spans 13 amino acids. V lost 2 bases to trimming and J lost 2 bases, with 7 bases between them. CDR3 DNA sequence: TGTGCCAGCAGTTTAACGGGCGCCTACGAGCAGTACTTC. It encodes CASSLTGAYEQYF.

The sample holds one count of this clone. This chain connects TRBV5-1 to TRBJ2-5; 11 positions agree with TRBD2. The germline CDR1 and CDR2 sequences are SGHRS and YFSETQ. Unmatched junction bases numbered 14, after V lost 2 bases and J lost 5 bases. The CDR3 length is 18 residues. The CDR3 loop is CASSLAFGSGGARETQYF. The DNA of the CDR3 is TGCGCCAGCAGCTTAGCCTTCGGTAGCGGGGGGGCCCGGGAGACCCAGTACTTC.